A selection of T cell receptor beta chains follows, all from one sample in a study of T cell responses to AZD1222 COVID-19 vaccine. The method was immunoSEQ multiplex PCR; TCRdb's version includes in-frame clones alone and lacks a portion of them. The table includes more than 100,000 clones, roughly 91% detected once. The sequencing used peripheral blood, collected 28 days after the second AZD1222 dose. These receptors came from an adult who received the AZD1222 COVID-19 vaccine. Both conserved end residues are part of each CDR3. D genes are given only for firm matches. The size field is filled for only some rows; it gives once, few, many or a size class.

D gene	clone size	J gene	V gene	CDR3 DNA	CDR3 protein
-	-	TRBJ1-2	TRBV3-1/TRBV3-2	TGTGCCAGCAGCCAAGAGGCGGGGAATGGCTACACCTTC	CASSQEAGNGYTF
TRBD2	-	TRBJ2-3	TRBV7-3	TGTGCCAGCAGCCCCACGGGGCGGGAGACCAGTTCCTTT	CASSPTGRETSSF
-	-	TRBJ1-2	TRBV4-3	TGCGCCAGCAGCCAAGAGGATCACTATGGCTACACCTTC	CASSQEDHYGYTF
-	once	TRBJ1-3	TRBV6-6	TGTGCCAGCAGTTGGTCCCAGGGGTCTGGAAACACCATATATTTT	CASSWSQGSGNTIYF
TRBD2	-	TRBJ2-3	TRBV29-1	TGCAGCGTTGGGAAGCGGGGGGGCTGGGGCACAGATACGCAGTATTTT	CSVGKRGGWGTDTQYF
TRBD1	-	TRBJ1-1	TRBV10-2	TGCGCCAGCAGTGAAGAGGGACAGGCAGTCACTGAAGCTTTCTTT	CASSEEGQAVTEAFF
TRBD1	-	TRBJ1-3	TRBV10-3	TGTGCCATCAGTGCGGGGGACAGGGGGGCTGGAAACACCATATATTTT	CAISAGDRGAGNTIYF
-	-	TRBJ1-2	TRBV6-5	TGTGCCAGCAGACACAGGGAGGGCGGCTACACCTTC	CASRHREGGYTF
-	-	TRBJ2-2	TRBV9	TGTGCCAGCAGCGCCGTGGGGTCCTGGAACACCGGGGAGCTGTTTTTT	CASSAVGSWNTGELFF
TRBD1	-	TRBJ2-7	TRBV7-2	TGTGCCAGCAGAAAAAGACAGGGGATGGGGGAGCAGTACTTC	CASRKRQGMGEQYF
-	-	TRBJ2-5	TRBV13	TGTGCCAGCAACCGAGCCGACCAAGAGACCCAGTACTTC	CASNRADQETQYF
-	-	TRBJ1-2	TRBV6-5	TGTGCCAGCAGGACTGATGGCAGGGAGCGTGGCTACACCTTC	CASRTDGRERGYTF
-	-	TRBJ1-6	TRBV27	TGTGCCAGCAGTTTATTTTTGAGGGGCAGTTATAATTCACCCCTCCACTTT	CASSLFLRGSYNSPLHF
TRBD1	-	TRBJ1-1	TRBV10-3	TGTGCCACCACTACAGGGGGGGTCAGGAACACTGAAGCTTTCTTT	CATTTGGVRNTEAFF
-	-	TRBJ2-6	TRBV5-4	TGTGCCAGCAGCTTGAAAGCAGGTTGGTCTGGGGCCAACGTCCTGACTTTC	CASSLKAGWSGANVLTF
-	once	TRBJ1-6	TRBV18	TGTGCCAGCTCACCAAAAGCAGCCAATTCACCCCTCCACTTT	CASSPKAANSPLHF
-	-	TRBJ2-2	TRBV19	TGTGCCAGTAGTACAGGGGAAAAGGTCGGGGAGCTGTTTTTT	CASSTGEKVGELFF
-	-	TRBJ2-3	TRBV19	TGTGCCAGTAGTATGGCCGGAGGGATCGATACGCAGTATTTT	CASSMAGGIDTQYF
-	-	TRBJ1-1	TRBV27	TGTGCCAGCAGTTTATTAGGCAGCTACACTGAAGCTTCCTTT	CASSLLGSYTEASF
-	few	TRBJ2-2	TRBV15	TGTGCCACCAGCAGGCCGACCACCACCGGGGAGCTGTTTTTT	CATSRPTTTGELFF
-	-	TRBJ1-2	TRBV5-6	TGTGCCAGCAGCTTGGGGCCCCCTGGGAGAAGCGATGGGTATGGCTACACCTTC	CASSLGPPGRSDGYGYTF
-	-	TRBJ2-7	TRBV6-5	TGTGCCAGCAGCGGGACCTACGAGCAGTACTTC	CASSGTYEQYF
-	-	TRBJ1-2	TRBV18	TGTGCCAGCTCACCACCAGGTAGTCGCCCGCTAAACTATGGCTACACCTTC	CASSPPGSRPLNYGYTF
-	once	TRBJ2-7	TRBV27	TGTGCCAGCAGTTTATCGAACGGCTACGAGCAGTACTTC	CASSLSNGYEQYF
TRBD1	-	TRBJ2-2	TRBV6-6	TGTGCCAGCTCCCAGACAGGGGATAACACCGGGGAGCTGTTTTTT	CASSQTGDNTGELFF
-	-	TRBJ1-5	TRBV18	TGTGCCAGCTCACAACAGGGTGATCAGCCCCAGCATTTT	CASSQQGDQPQHF
-	-	TRBJ1-2	TRBV5-6	TGTGCCAGCAGCTTGAATCGGGAATGGGGTGGCTACACCTTC	CASSLNREWGGYTF
TRBD2	-	TRBJ2-2	TRBV2	TGTGCCAGCAGTGCGTTGATAGCGGGAGGGCCTGGCACCGGGGAGCTGTTTTTT	CASSALIAGGPGTGELFF
-	-	TRBJ2-7	TRBV27	TGTGCCAGATCCAGGGGGGTCGGCTACGAGCAGTACTTC	CARSRGVGYEQYF
TRBD2	-	TRBJ2-5	TRBV5-1	TGCGCCAGCAGCCGCAATTCCCTAGCGGGGCAAGAGACCCAGTACTTC	CASSRNSLAGQETQYF
-	-	TRBJ2-5	TRBV18	TGTGCCAGCTCACCACAGAAGGAAGAGACCCAGTACTTC	CASSPQKEETQYF
-	-	TRBJ2-7	TRBV6-5	TGTGCCAGCAGTTACAAGGGGAGCTACGAGCAGTACTTC	CASSYKGSYEQYF
TRBD2	-	TRBJ2-3	TRBV11-2	TGTGCCAGCAGCACCAGCGGGAGGGCTCCGTATTTT	CASSTSGRAPYF
TRBD2	once	TRBJ2-7	TRBV9	TGTGCCAGCAGCGTAGCCGAGACTAGCAAGGCATACGAGCAGTACTTC	CASSVAETSKAYEQYF
-	-	TRBJ2-3	TRBV9	TGTGCCAGCAGCCTCCACGGGGGTGGCACAGATACGCAGTATTTT	CASSLHGGGTDTQYF
TRBD1	-	TRBJ2-7	TRBV6-5	TGTGCCAGCAAGGACAGGGGCTACGAGCAGTACTTC	CASKDRGYEQYF
TRBD1	-	TRBJ1-3	TRBV10-3	TGTGCCATCAGAGCCGGGACAGACTCTGGAAACACCATATATTTT	CAIRAGTDSGNTIYF
-	-	TRBJ1-6	TRBV7-8	TGTGCCAGCAGCTTAATCCGGGATAATTCACCCCTCCACTTT	CASSLIRDNSPLHF
-	-	TRBJ2-7	TRBV5-1	TGCGCCAGCAGCTTACAGGCCAGCTCCTACGAGCAGTACTTC	CASSLQASSYEQYF
TRBD2	-	TRBJ2-2	TRBV11-2	TGTGCCAGCAGCTGGACCCTCAGCGGGGGGCGTGCCGGGGAGCTGTTTTTT	CASSWTLSGGRAGELFF
TRBD2	-	TRBJ2-3	TRBV6-2/TRBV6-3	TGTGCCAGCAGTTACTCGCATACTAGCGGGACAGATACGCAGTATTTT	CASSYSHTSGTDTQYF
-	few	TRBJ2-5	TRBV7-9	TGTGCCAGCAGCTTCGAACTGGGCATCCAGGAGACCCAGTACTTC	CASSFELGIQETQYF
TRBD1	-	TRBJ1-1	TRBV4-3	TGCGCCAGCAGCCAAGATCGACAGGGAACCACTGAAGCTTTCTTT	CASSQDRQGTTEAFF
-	-	TRBJ2-5	TRBV19	TGTGCCAGTAGTATAGAGGCCCCCGGGGCCCAAGAGACCCAGTACTTC	CASSIEAPGAQETQYF
-	-	TRBJ2-5	TRBV7-9	TGTGCCAGCAGCGCCCGGGATTTGGAGGAGACCCAGTACTTC	CASSARDLEETQYF
TRBD1	-	TRBJ1-2	TRBV28	TGTGCCAGCAGGGCCGGACAGGGGATATATGGCTACACCTTC	CASRAGQGIYGYTF
-	-	TRBJ2-7	TRBV28	TGTGCCAGCAGTTTAGGCAAGGTTTTAAACGAGCAGTACTTC	CASSLGKVLNEQYF
-	-	TRBJ1-5	TRBV3-1/TRBV3-2	TGTGCCAGCAGCCAAGATCTGGGGGATCAGCCCCAGCATTTT	CASSQDLGDQPQHF
-	-	TRBJ2-7	TRBV24-1	TGTGCCACCAGTCTTAGGAACTACGAGCAGTACTTC	CATSLRNYEQYF
-	-	TRBJ2-5	TRBV12-3/TRBV12-4	TGTGCCAGCGGGCGGGCTTCAGGGGAGACCCAGTACTTC	CASGRASGETQYF
TRBD1	-	TRBJ1-2	TRBV2	TGTGCCAGCAGTCCCCCGGGACAGGGGGCGAACTATGGCTACACCTTC	CASSPPGQGANYGYTF
-	-	TRBJ2-2	TRBV3-1/TRBV3-2	TGTGCCAGCAGCCAATCGGTAAACACCGGGGAGCTGTTTTTT	CASSQSVNTGELFF
-	-	TRBJ1-2	TRBV11-2	TGTGCCAGCAGCTTACAGGGGCGCAGGGGCTACACCTTC	CASSLQGRRGYTF